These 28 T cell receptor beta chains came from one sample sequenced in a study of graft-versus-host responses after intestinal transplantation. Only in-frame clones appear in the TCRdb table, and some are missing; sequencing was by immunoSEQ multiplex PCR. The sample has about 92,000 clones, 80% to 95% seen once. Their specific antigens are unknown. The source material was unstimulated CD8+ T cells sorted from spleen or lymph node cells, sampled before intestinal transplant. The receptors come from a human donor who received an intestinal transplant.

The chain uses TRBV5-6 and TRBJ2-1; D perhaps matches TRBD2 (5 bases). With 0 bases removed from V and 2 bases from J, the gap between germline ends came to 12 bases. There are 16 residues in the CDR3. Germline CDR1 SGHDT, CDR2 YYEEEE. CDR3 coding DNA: TGTGCCAGCAGCTTGGTTTGGCAGCGGCCCTACAATGAGCAGTTCTTC. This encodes CASSLVWQRPYNEQFF.

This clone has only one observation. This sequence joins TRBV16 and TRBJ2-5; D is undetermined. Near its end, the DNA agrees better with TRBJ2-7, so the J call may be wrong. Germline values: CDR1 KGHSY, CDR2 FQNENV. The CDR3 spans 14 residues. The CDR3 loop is CASSQSSDSYEQYF. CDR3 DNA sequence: TGTGCCAGCAGCCAATCCTCCGACTCCTACGAGCAGTACTTC.

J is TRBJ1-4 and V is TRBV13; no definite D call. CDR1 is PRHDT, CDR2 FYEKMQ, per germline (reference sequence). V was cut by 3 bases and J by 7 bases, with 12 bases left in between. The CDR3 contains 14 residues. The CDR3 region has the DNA TGTGCCAGCAGCTTGAGGGCACTGGGTGAAAAACTGTTTTTT. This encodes CASSLRALGEKLFF.

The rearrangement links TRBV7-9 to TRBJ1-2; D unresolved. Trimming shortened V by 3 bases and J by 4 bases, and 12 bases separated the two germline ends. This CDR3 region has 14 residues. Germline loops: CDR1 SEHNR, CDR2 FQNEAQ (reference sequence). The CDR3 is CASSLGGKGYGYTF. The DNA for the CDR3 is TGTGCCAGCAGCTTGGGCGGAAAGGGCTATGGCTACACCTTC.

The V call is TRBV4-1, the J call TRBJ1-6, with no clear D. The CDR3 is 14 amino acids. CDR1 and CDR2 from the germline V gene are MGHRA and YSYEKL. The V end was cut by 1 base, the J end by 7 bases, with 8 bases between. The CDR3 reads CASSQVGVNSPLHF. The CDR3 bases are TGCGCCAGCAGCCAAGTCGGGGTCAATTCACCCCTCCACTTT.

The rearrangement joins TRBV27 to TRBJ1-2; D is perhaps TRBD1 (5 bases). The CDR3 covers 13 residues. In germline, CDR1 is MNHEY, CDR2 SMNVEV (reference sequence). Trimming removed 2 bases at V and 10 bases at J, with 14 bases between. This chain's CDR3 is CASSLGGDTPYTF. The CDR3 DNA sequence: TGTGCCAGCAGTTTAGGAGGGGATACTCCCTACACCTTC.

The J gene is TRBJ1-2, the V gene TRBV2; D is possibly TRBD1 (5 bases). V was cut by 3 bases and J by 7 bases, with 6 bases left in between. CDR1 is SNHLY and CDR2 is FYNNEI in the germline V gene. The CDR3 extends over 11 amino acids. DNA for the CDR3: TGTGCCAGCAGTGACCAGGGTGGCTACACCTTC. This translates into CASSDQGGYTF.

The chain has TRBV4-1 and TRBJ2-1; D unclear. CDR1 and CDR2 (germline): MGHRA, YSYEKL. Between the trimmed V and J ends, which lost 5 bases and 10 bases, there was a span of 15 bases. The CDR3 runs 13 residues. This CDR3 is CASSAVGASEQFF. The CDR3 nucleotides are TGCGCCAGCAGCGCAGTCGGAGCGAGCGAGCAGTTCTTC.

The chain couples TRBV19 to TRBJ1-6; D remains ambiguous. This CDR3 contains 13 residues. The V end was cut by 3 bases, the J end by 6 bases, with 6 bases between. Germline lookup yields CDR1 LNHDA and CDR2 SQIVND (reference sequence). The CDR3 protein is CASSMVANSPLHF. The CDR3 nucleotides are TGTGCCAGTAGTATGGTAGCTAATTCACCCCTCCACTTT.

The CDR3 DNA is TGTGCCACCAGGGAATGGGACAGGGGGCCTAATGAGCAGTTCTTC. This gives the protein CATREWDRGPNEQFF. The rearrangement joins TRBV2 to TRBJ2-1; 12 bases align to TRBD1. Per the germline V gene, CDR1 is SNHLY and CDR2 is FYNNEI. Unmatched junction bases numbered 11, after V lost 10 bases and J lost 7 bases. The length of the CDR3 is 15 residues.

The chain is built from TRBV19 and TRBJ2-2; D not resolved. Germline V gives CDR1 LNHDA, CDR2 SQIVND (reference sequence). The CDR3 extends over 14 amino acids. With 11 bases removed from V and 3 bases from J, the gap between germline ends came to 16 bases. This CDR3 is CACKPLGDTGELFF. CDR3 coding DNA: TGTGCCTGCAAACCACTTGGGGACACCGGGGAGCTGTTTTTT.

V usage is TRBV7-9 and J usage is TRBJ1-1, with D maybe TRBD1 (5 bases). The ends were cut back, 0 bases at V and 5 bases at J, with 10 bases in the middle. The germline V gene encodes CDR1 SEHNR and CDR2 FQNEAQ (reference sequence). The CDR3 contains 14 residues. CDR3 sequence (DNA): TGTGCCAGCAGCTTAGCCGACGGGGGAACTGAAGCTTTCTTT. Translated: CASSLADGGTEAFF.

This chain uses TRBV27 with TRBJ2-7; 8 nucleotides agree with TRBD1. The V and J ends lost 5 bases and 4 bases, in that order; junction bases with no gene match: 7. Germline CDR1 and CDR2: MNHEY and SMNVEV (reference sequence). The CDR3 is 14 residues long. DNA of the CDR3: TGTGCCAGCAGTCCCCGGGACAGGTTATACGAGCAGTACTTC. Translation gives CASSPRDRLYEQYF.

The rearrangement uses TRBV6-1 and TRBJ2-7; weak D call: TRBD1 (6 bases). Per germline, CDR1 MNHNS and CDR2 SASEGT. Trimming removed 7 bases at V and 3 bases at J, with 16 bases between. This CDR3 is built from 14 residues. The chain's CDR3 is CASTEQGRVYEQYF. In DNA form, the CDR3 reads TGTGCCAGCACCGAACAGGGACGGGTCTACGAGCAGTACTTC.

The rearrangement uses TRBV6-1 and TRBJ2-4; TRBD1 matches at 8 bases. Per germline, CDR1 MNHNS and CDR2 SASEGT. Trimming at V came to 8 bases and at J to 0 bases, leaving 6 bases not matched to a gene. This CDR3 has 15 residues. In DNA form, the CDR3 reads TGTGCCAGCGGGGGCAGGGGGCTAGCCAAAAACATTCAGTACTTC. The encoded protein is CASGGRGLAKNIQYF.

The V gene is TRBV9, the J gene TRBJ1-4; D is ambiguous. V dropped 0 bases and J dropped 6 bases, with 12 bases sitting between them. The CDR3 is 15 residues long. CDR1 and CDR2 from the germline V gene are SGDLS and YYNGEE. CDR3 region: CASSVEGRVDEKLFF. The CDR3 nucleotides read TGTGCCAGCAGCGTAGAGGGAAGGGTAGATGAAAAACTGTTTTTT.

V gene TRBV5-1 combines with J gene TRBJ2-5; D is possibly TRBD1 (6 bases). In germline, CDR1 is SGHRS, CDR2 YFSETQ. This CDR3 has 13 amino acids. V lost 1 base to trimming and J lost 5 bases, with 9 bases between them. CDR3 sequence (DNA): TGCGCCAGCAGCTTGACGAGGGGGGAGACCCAGTACTTC. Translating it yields CASSLTRGETQYF. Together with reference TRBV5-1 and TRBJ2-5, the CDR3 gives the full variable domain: KAGVTQTPRYLIKTRGQQVTLSCSPISGHRSVSWYQQTPGQGLQFLFEYFSETQRNKGNFPGRFSGRQFSNSRSEMNVSTLELGDSALYLCASSLTRGETQYFGPGTRLLVL.

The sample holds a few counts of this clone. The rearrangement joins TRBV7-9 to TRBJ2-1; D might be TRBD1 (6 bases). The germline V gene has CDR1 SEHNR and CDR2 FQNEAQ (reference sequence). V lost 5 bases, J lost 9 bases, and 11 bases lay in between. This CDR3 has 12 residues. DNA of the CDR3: TGTGCCAGCAGCCTCGCAGGGGTTGAGCAGTTCTTC. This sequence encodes CASSLAGVEQFF.

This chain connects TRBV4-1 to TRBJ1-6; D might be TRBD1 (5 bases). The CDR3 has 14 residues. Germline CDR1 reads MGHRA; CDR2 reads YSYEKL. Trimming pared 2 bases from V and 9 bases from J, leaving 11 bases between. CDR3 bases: TGCGCCAGCAGCCAAATACAGGCCAGTTCACCCCTCCACTTT. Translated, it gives CASSQIQASSPLHF.

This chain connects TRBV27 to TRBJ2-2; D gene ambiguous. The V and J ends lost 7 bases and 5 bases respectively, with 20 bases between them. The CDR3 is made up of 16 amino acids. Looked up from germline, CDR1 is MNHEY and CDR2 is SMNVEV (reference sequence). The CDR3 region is CASTPSGLVGTGELFF. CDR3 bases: TGTGCCAGCACCCCATCTGGGCTAGTGGGGACCGGGGAGCTGTTTTTT.

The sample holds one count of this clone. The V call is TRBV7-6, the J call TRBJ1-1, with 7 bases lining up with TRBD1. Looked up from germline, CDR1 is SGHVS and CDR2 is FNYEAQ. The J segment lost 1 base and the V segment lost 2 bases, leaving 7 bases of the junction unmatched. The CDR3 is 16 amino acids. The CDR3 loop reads CASSLTTGWGNTEAFF. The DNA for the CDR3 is TGTGCCAGCAGCTTAACGACAGGGTGGGGGAACACTGAAGCTTTCTTT.

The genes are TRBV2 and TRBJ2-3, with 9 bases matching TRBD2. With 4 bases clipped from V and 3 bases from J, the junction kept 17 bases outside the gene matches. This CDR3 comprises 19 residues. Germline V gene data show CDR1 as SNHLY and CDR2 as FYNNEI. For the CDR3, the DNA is TGTGCCAGCAGTGGCGGGGTCGTTGAGCGGGAGGTTAGGACAGATACGCAGTATTTT. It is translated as CASSGGVVEREVRTDTQYF. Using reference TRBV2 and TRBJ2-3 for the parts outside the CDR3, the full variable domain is EPEVTQTPSHQVTQMGQEVILRCVPISNHLYFYWYRQILGQKVEFLVSFYNNEISEKSEIFDDQFSVERPDGSNFTLKIRSTKLEDSAMYFCASSGGVVEREVRTDTQYFGPGTRLTVL.

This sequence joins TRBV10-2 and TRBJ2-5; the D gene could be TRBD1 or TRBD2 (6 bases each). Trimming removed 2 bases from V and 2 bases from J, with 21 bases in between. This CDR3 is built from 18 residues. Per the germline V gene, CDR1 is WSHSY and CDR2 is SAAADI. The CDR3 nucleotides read TGCGCCAGCAGTGAGAATTCGGGCGGGACACCACAACAAGAGACCCAGTACTTC. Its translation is CASSENSGGTPQQETQYF.

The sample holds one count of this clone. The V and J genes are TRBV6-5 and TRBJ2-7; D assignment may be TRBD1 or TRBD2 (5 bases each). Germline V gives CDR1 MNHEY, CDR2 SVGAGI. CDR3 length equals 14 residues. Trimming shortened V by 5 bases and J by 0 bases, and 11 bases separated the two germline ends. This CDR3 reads CASSQRDGSYEQYF. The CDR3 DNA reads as TGTGCCAGCAGTCAAAGGGACGGCTCCTACGAGCAGTACTTC.

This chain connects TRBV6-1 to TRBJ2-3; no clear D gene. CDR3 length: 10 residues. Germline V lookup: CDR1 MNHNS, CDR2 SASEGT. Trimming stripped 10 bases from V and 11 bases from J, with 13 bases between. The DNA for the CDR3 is TGTGCCACCCTTTTGGGTAGGCAGTATTTT. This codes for CATLLGRQYF.

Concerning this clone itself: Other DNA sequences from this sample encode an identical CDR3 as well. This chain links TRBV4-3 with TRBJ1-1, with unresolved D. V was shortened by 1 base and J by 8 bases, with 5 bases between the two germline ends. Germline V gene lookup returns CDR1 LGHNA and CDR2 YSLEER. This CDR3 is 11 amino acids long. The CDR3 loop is CASSQGTEAFF. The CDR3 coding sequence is TGCGCCAGCAGCCAAGGGACCGAAGCTTTCTTT.

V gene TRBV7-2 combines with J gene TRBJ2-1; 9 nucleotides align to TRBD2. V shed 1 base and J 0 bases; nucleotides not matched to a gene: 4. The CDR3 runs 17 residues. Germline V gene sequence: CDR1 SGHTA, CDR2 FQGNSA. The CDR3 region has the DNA TGTGCCAGCAGCTTAGAGGGTAGCGGGAGCTCCTACAATGAGCAGTTCTTC. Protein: CASSLEGSGSSYNEQFF. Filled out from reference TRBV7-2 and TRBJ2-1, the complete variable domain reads GAGVSQSPSNKVTEKGKDVELRCDPISGHTALYWYRQSLGQGLEFLIYFQGNSAPDKSGLPSDRFSAERTGGSVSTLTIQRTQQEDSAVYLCASSLEGSGSSYNEQFFGPGTRLTVL.

CDR3: CATSRGNYQETQYF. DNA of the CDR3: TGTGCCACCAGCAGAGGGAATTACCAAGAGACCCAGTACTTC. The chain is built from TRBV15 and TRBJ2-5; D is uncertain. This CDR3 region has 14 residues. Looked up from germline, CDR1 is LNHNV and CDR2 is YYDKDF (reference sequence). Trimming took off 1 base at V and 0 bases at J, with 6 bases between the two ends. The entire variable domain, with the rest obtained from reference TRBV15 and TRBJ2-5, is as follows: DAMVIQNPRYQVTQFGKPVTLSCSQTLNHNVMYWYQQKSSQAPKLLFHYYDKDFNNEADTPDNFQSRRPNTSFCFLDIRSPGLGDTAMYLCATSRGNYQETQYFGPGTRLLVL.